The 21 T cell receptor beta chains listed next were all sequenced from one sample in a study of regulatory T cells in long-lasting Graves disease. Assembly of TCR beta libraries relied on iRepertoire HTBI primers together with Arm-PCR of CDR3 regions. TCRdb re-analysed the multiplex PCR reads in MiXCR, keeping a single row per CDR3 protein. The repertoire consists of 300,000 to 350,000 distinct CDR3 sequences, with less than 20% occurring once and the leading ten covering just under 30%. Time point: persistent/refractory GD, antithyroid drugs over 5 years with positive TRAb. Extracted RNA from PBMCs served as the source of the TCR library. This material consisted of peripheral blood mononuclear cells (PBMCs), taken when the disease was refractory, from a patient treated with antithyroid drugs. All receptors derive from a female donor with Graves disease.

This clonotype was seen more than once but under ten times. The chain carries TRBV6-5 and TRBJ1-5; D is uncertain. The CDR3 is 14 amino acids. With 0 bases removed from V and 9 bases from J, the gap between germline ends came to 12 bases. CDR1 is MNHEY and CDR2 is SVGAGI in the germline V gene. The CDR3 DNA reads TGTGCCAGCAGTTACTCCCGGCCGGGATTGCCCCAGCATTTT. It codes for CASSYSRPGLPQHF.

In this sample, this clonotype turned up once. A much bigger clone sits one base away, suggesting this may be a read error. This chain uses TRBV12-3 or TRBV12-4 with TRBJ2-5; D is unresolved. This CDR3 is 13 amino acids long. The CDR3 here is CVSSPRAQETQYF. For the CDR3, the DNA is TGTGTCAGCAGTCCAAGGGCCCAAGAGACCCAGTACTTC.

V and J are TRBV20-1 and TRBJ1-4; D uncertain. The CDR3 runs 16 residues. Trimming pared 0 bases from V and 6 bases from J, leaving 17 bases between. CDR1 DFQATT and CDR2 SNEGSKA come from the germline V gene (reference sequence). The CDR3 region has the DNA TGCAGTGCTAGAGATGCCCCCCCAGGTAGCCATGAAAAACTGTTTTTT. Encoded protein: CSARDAPPGSHEKLFF.

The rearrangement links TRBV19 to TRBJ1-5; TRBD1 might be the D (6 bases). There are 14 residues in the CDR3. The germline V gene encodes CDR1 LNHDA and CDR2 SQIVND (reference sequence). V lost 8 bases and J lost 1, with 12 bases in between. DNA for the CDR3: TGTGCCAGTGGGCAGGGACAAAGCAATCAGCCCCAGCATTTT. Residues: CASGQGQSNQPQHF.

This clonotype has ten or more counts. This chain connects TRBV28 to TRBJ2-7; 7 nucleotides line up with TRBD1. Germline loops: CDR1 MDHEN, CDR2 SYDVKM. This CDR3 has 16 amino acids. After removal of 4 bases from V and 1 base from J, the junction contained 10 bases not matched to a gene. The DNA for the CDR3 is TGTGCCAGCAGTTCAGGGGGACCGCGAAAATCCTACGAGCAGTACTTC. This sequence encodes CASSSGGPRKSYEQYF.

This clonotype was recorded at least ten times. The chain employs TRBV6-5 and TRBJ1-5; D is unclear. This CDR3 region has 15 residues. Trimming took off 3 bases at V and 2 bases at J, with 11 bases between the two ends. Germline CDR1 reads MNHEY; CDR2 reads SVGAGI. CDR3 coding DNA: TGTGCCAGCAGTTATTCCAGCTTGGGCAATCAGCCCCAGCATTTT. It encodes CASSYSSLGNQPQHF.

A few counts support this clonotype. The CDR3 DNA is TGTGCCACCAGTGGAGGACCACTTAACAGCAATACGCAGTATTTT. Its translation is CATSGGPLNSNTQYF. The V and J genes are TRBV24-1 and TRBJ2-3; the D is unclear. Between the trimmed V and J ends, which lost 5 bases and 7 bases, there was a span of 18 bases. The CDR3 totals 15 residues. Germline loops: CDR1 KGHDR, CDR2 SFDVKD.

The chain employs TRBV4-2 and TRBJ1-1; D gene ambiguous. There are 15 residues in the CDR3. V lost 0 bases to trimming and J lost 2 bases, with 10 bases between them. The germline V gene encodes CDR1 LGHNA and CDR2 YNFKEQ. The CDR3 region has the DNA TGTGCCAGCAGCCAAGACCCCGGGTACAACACTGAAGCTTTCTTT. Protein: CASSQDPGYNTEAFF.

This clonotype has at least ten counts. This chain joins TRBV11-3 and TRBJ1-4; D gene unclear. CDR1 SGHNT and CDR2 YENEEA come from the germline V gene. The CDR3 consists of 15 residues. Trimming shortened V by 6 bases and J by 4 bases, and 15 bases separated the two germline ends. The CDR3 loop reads CASRQGLQLNEKLFF. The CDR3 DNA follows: TGTGCCAGCAGACAAGGGCTACAGCTTAATGAAAAACTGTTTTTT.

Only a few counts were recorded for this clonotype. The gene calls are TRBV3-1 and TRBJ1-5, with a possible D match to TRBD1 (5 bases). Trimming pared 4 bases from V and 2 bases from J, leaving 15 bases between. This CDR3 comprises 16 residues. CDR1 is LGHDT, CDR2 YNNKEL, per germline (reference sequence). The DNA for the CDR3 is TGTGCCAGCAGCCCCGAGAGGGGCATACGCAATCAGCCCCAGCATTTT. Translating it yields CASSPERGIRNQPQHF.

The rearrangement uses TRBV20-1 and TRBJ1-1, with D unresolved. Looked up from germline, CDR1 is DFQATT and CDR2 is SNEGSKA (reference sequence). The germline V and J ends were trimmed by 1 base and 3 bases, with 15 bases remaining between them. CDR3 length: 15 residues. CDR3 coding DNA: TGCAGTGCTAGAGCAGGAGGTTCCCTCGACACTGAAGCTTTCTTT. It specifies CSARAGGSLDTEAFF.

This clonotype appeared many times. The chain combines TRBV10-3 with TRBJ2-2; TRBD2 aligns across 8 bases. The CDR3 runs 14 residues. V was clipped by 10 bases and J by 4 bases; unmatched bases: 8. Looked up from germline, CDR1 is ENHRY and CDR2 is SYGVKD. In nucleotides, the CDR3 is TGTGCCACCGGCACCGGGACTAGCACCGGGGAGCTGTTTTTT. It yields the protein CATGTGTSTGELFF.

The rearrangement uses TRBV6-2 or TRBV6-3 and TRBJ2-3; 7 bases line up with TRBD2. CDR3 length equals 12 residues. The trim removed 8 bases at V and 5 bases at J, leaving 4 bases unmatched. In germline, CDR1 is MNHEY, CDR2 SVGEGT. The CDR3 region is CASETSRDTQYF. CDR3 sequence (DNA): TGTGCCAGCGAGACTAGCCGAGATACGCAGTATTTT.

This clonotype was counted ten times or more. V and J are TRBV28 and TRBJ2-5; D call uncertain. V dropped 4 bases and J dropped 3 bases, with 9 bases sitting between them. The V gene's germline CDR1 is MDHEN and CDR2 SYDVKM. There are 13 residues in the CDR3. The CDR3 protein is CASSSPAEETQYF. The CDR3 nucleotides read TGTGCCAGCAGTTCCCCCGCCGAAGAGACCCAGTACTTC. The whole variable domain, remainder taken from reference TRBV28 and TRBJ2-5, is DVKVTQSSRYLVKRTGEKVFLECVQDMDHENMFWYRQDPGLGLRLIYFSYDVKMKEKGDIPEGYSVSREKKERFSLILESASTNQTSMYLCASSSPAEETQYFGPGTRLLVL.

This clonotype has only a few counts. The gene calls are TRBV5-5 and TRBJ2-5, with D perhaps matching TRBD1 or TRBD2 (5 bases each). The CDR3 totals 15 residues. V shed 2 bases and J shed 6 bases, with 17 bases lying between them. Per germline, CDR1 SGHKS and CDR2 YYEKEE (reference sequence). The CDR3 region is CASSLQVRDGKTQYF. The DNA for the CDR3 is TGTGCCAGCAGCTTACAGGTCAGGGACGGGAAGACCCAGTACTTC.

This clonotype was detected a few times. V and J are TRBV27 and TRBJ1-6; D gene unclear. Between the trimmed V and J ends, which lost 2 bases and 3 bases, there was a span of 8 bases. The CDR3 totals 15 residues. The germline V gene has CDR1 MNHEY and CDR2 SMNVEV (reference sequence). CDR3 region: CASSLRFNYNSPLHF. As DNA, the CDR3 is TGTGCCAGCAGTTTACGATTCAACTATAATTCACCCCTCCACTTT.

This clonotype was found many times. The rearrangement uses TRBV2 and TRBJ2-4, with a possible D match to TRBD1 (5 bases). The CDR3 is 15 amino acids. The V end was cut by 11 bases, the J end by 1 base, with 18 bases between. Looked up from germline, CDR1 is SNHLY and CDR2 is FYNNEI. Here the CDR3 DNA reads TGTGCCTGCAACCTCCTAGGGGTCGCCAAAAACATTCAGTACTTC. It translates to CACNLLGVAKNIQYF.

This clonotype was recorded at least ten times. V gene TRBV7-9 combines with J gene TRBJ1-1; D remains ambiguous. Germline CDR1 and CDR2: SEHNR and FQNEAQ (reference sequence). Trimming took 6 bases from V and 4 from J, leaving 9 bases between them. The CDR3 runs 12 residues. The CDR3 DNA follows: TGTGCCAGCAGGCTCCAAGGCACTGAAGCTTTCTTT. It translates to CASRLQGTEAFF. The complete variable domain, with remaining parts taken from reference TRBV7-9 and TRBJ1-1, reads DTGVSQNPRHKITKRGQNVTFRCDPISEHNRLYWYRQTLGQGPEFLTYFQNEAQLEKSRLLSDRFSAERPKGSFSTLEIQRTEQGDSAMYLCASRLQGTEAFFGQGTRLTVV.

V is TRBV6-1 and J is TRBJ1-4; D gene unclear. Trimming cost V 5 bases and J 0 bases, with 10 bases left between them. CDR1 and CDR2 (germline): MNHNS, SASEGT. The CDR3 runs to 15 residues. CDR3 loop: CASSNEYATNEKLFF. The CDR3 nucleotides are TGTGCCAGCAGTAACGAGTATGCAACTAATGAAAAACTGTTTTTT.

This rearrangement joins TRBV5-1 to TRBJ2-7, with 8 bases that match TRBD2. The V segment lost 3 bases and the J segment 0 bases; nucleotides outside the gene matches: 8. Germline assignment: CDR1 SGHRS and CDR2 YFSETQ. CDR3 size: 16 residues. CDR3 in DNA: TGCGCCAGCAGCTACCATTCCGGGACTAGCTCCTACGAGCAGTACTTC. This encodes CASSYHSGTSSYEQYF.

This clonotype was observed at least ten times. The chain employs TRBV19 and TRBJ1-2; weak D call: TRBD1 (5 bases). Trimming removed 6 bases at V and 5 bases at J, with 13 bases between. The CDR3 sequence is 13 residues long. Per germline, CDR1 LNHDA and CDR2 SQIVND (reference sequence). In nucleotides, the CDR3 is TGTGCCAGTAGGGGGGTCCAGTGGTATGGCTACACCTTC. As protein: CASRGVQWYGYTF.